This TCR beta chain derives from a study of human T cells and chemical hapten exposure. Details on this clonotype: Its specificity is not known.

The CDR3 spans 15 residues. V shed 2 bases and J shed 0 bases, with 9 bases lying between them. Germline values: CDR1 MNHEY, CDR2 SVGEGT. TCRdb called the RACE reads again in MiXCR, with one record for every CDR3 protein. Here the sample spans around 300,000 distinct CDR3 sequences, 4.5% to 5.5% being singletons. General study results and limits: Donors had alopecia, so their immune response may differ from healthy people's.

Time point noted: pre-sensitization, week 0. This sample's treatment: therapeutic diphenylcyclopropenone sensitization with weekly scalp DPC. The V and J genes are TRBV6-2 or TRBV6-3 and TRBJ2-3; D remains ambiguous. The origin of this receptor is a woman aged 18 to 35 with alopecia areata. Some clones in this sample may be carry-over from other donors' samples. The material sequenced was whole blood, taken in connection with sensitization to the hapten diphenylcyclopropenone (DPC). The CDR3 DNA sequence: TGTGCCAGCAGTTACGTGTGGTTAAGCACAGATACGCAGTATTTT. Translation: CASSYVWLSTDTQYF.